Listed here is a single T cell receptor (beta chain). The antigen this receptor binds is unknown. The library was obtained by the immunoSEQ multiplex PCR assay. For the multiplex PCR, a mixture combining 60 forward primers for TCR Vbeta segments and 13 reverse primers for TCR Jbeta segments was used. The CDR3 region of rearranged TCR beta genes was amplified from genomic DNA with a multiplex PCR assay. Amplified TCR beta libraries were sequenced as 87-base-pair reads on the Illumina HiSeq System. In the source study's methods: Across the roughly 640 repertoires, a later analysis counted roughly 84 million unique TCR beta chains, roughly 11 million of which were shared by at least two donors. Raw reads were error-corrected and collapsed into unique sequences with a nearest-neighbor algorithm that merged closely related sequences to remove PCR and sequencing errors. Alignment of CDR3 sequences to IMGT reference sequences was used to assign V, D and J gene segments. Each retained sequence needed at least a six-nucleotide match to both a V gene segment and a J gene segment. A rearrangement was called productive if the CDR3 had no stop codons and remained in frame with V and J, and every other rearrangement was called non-productive. Following IMGT convention, CDR3 was defined as the stretch from the second conserved V-encoded cysteine up to the conserved J-encoded phenylalanine. In an earlier analysis of roughly 610 of the donors, sequences lacking an unambiguous match to a single V gene segment were excluded. An earlier analysis of about 600 of the donors called V segments functional above 56.7% productive rearrangements and segregating when the between-donor standard deviation exceeded 5%. A statistical classification framework was developed to diagnose cytomegalovirus status using the catalog of TCR beta chain sequences. In a later analysis, TCR nucleotide sequences were compared against IMGT/GENE-DB human TR gene sequences so that V and J genes could be assigned. In a later analysis, CDR3 sequences and most-parsimonious VDJ recombination scenarios were assigned using the TCRdist pipeline. In a later analysis, each TCR beta chain was defined by its CDR3 amino acid sequence together with its V-gene family, and reads lacking a unique V-gene family were excluded. As a way to deal with suspected cross-contamination and a sequencing artifact, a later analysis dropped over 550 nucleotide sequences that were highly shared and had low generation probability. For each public chain, a later analysis derived a clonal expansion index from normalized ranks of inferred template counts within each repertoire. In a later analysis, generation probabilities were computed with a VDJ recombination model fitted to out-of-frame rearrangements, and the resulting probabilities were checked against IGoR. In a later analysis, hypergeometric tests were used to score TCR-TCR, TCR-HLA and TCR-CMV co-occurrence, with a repertoire-size bias correction applied to TCR pairs. In a later analysis, false discovery rates were estimated by permuting HLA or CMV assignments 20 times. A later analysis grouped co-occurring TCRs with DBSCAN, adding TCRdist sequence similarity when clustering within HLA-allele-positive subsets. Co-occurrence clustering excluded repertoires with fewer than 30,000 or more than 120,000 public chains, plus five with anomalous nucleotide sharing. The table comes from immuneACCESS by way of TCRdb, which keeps in-frame sequences with V and J called. Part of the clones is missing from these tables; in studies checked, under half for an unresolved V gene and the rest for unknown reasons. Clonal size and the V and J genes are those of that table, whereas D and trimming came from the DNA. This sample's table has entries for around 110,000 clones. The top ten clones comprise roughly 3.7% of the sample.

These data come from a study of cytomegalovirus exposure and HLA in healthy donors (dated by TCRdb to about 2017). The study in broad terms: In an earlier analysis of 550 to 750 of the donors, approximately 300 Gb of sequence data and 95 million to 130 million unique TCR beta sequences from 150 million to 200 million T cells were reported. Typing coverage varied by locus: 629-630 donors for A, B, C, DRB1 and DQB1; approximately 520 for DQA1; approximately 570 for DPA1; around 450 for DPB1. Using immunosequencing, the study profiled T cell repertoires from fewer than 850 subjects and related those repertoires to cytomegalovirus serostatus. HLA typing included class I and class II loci at four-digit resolution. Rather than using new phenotypic data, the later analysis identified candidate immune exposures from TCR beta sequences and from how often those sequences occurred across donors. An early release that covered about 600 HLA-typed donors contained approximately 300 gigabases of sequencing data and around 85 million unique TCR sequences. Every repertoire in the discovery cohort had been generated on one and the same sequencing platform. Along with the approximately 650-subject first cohort, a separate validation cohort of over a hundred different subjects was used. Because of strong linkage in the cohort, roughly five DR-DQ haplotypes were treated as single units for association and clustering. To decide whether each TCR beta V gene segment behaved as functional or pseudogenic, an earlier analysis of over 500 of the donors relied on high-throughput TCR beta sequencing. Of the roughly 400 genotyped donors, 65% to 90% fell in the genetic ancestry cluster associated with self-reported Caucasian donors. In a later genetic analysis, genome-wide SNP genotypes for about 55% of the roughly 670 donors were used, and that subset was treated as a discovery cohort. High-throughput TCR immunosequencing, statistical association of individual TCRs with disease status, and machine learning were combined to predict cytomegalovirus infection status. The aim of the study was to test whether cataloging public T cell receptors could identify signatures of past pathogen exposure. Across about 370 genotyped donors of the cohort, an average of roughly 200,000 unique TCR beta nucleotide sequences per donor were sequenced, and roughly 20% of those sequences were non-productive. Donor age, sex, ethnicity and CMV serostatus were collected together with the repertoire data. A later analysis re-analyzed previously published TCR beta repertoires from approximately 670 donors and added high-resolution HLA genotyping to study TCR occurrence patterns.

Points the paper makes about the study in general: In vitro tests confirmed that three of the cytomegalovirus-associated TCR beta chains recognize cytomegalovirus antigens. Because the 87-base-pair reads could not distinguish some IMGT-functional V segments, including TRBV6-2 and TRBV6-3, those segments were excluded. HLA typing was unavailable for some donors at each locus, so association tests used only the typed subset. The study listed 150 to 200 TCR beta chains as associated with cytomegalovirus. Only TCR beta chains were sequenced in this cohort, and the absence of alpha or paired-chain data limited detectable features. A later genetic analysis associated a missense DCLRE1C variant with V-gene and J-gene trimming of TCR beta chains, and an independent cohort replicated the association. The earlier analysis of about 600 of the donors excluded 15 to 20 rarely observed V segments, including chromosome 9 orphons, because counts were too low. According to a later genetic analysis, donors in an Asian-associated ancestry cluster had fewer N-insertions in productive TCRs than the roughly 670-donor mean. A further reported finding was that TCR beta sequences accurately predicted the HLA-A and HLA-B alleles for most subjects in the first cohort. CMV serostatus was the only immune exposure information available for the cohort. A later analysis found that HLA-associated TCR beta chains were more clonally expanded and had lower generation probabilities than equally common non-associated chains. An earlier analysis of approximately 540 of the donors showed that most TCR beta V segments appeared in productive rearrangements either about 90% or about 30% of the time, which broadly matched IMGT annotations. Assigning TCR associations to individual alleles was difficult when HLA alleles, especially DR and DQ, strongly co-occurred. A group of highly shared sequence variants was considered likely to be a technical artifact of the sequencing pipeline. In a later analysis, TCR association rates were found to vary across HLA loci, with the most associated TCRs seen for DRB1 alleles and the fewest for HLA-C alleles. Linkage disequilibrium might explain the correlated functional status among segregating V segments, but an unknown experimental factor could not be excluded. Sequencing depth was assumed to be roughly uniform across donors in the presence/absence analyses, though that assumption may not hold. According to a later analysis, parvovirus B19, influenza, CMV and Epstein-Barr virus appeared linked to several top co-occurrence clusters. The classifier was reported to diagnose cytomegalovirus status with high specificity and sensitivity in both the original cohort and the validation cohort. It was suggested by the authors that the approach could potentially be generalized to other disease states and immunological phenotypes. Most TCR sequences were observed very rarely across donors, whereas some public TCRs were present in many individuals. At a false discovery rate of 0.05, a later analysis linked some 18,000 TCR beta sequences to specific HLA alleles. In a later analysis, most CMV-associated TCR beta chains were found to appear HLA-restricted, with HLA associations seemingly driven largely by CMV exposure.

V and J lose 3 bases and 3 bases, and a span of 8 bases separates them. From its cysteine to its phenylalanine, the CDR3 spans 13 amino acids. Here the CDR3 DNA is all that survives: 39 bases in frame from base 1. From the germline V gene (reference sequence), CDR1 is SGHNT and CDR2 is YYREEE. In total, just over 650 healthy bone marrow donors made up the cohort. Cohort members were all nominally healthy when sampled, although unrecorded immune exposures were likely present. The donor tested CMV seronegative, placing the donor among the roughly 400 seronegative members of the cohort. Each donor provided a peripheral blood sample, and peripheral blood mononuclear cells were used for TCR beta sequencing. The Qiagen DNeasy Blood Extraction Kit was used to extract genomic DNA from the blood cell samples.

The sequence links TRBV5-4 to TRBJ2-3; matching of 5 bases hints at TRBD2 as the D gene. The sequencing sample was made of PBMCs. The receptor was isolated from a man aged 25-45 years in good health and CMV-seronegative. The CDR3 sequence is CASSSGETDTQYF. The nucleotide sequence is TGTGCCAGCAGCTCCGGGGAGACAGATACGCAGTATTTT. Where the CDR3 stops, the reference TRBV5-4 and TRBJ2-3 genes take over; the full variable domain is ETGVTQSPTHLIKTRGQQVTLRCSSQSGHNTVSWYQQALGQGPQFIFQYYREEENGRGNFPPRFSGLQFPNYSSELNVNALELDDSALYLCASSSGETDTQYFGPGTRLTVL.